This T cell receptor beta chain was captured by sequencing in a study of monozygotic twins with inflammatory bowel disease (dated by TCRdb to between 2018 and 2020). Looking at the study overall: The full study comprised about 28 monozygotic twin pairs: nine German pairs (four IBD-concordant, five IBD-discordant) and 19 IBD-discordant Danish pairs. Each individual had, on average, about 151 000 unique TCRalpha sequences and 181 000 unique TCRbeta sequences available for analysis. The search for disease-associated traits relied mainly on comparing IBD patients with their genetically identical healthy co-twins within discordant pairs.

On the study overall, not on this receptor specifically: Repertoire similarity did not differ between concordant and discordant twins, which could be due to limited statistical power. Measured by the inverse Simpson index, TCRbeta repertoire diversity was lower in IBD patients than in their healthy co-twins. Different T cell subtypes could not be distinguished in the analysis. Compared with healthy twins, IBD patients had fewer clonotypes in common with other individuals, a difference most pronounced in patients showing signs of disease activity. No single strong signal or clonotype linked to IBD turned up in the results, so the idea that one exists was not supported. Because patients received different immunosuppressive treatments, the repertoires may have picked up extra background noise and variability between individuals.

An approximately 2.6 ml peripheral blood sample was drawn into PAXgene tubes per donor and stored at -80°C. Without any T cell sorting, total RNA was extracted from whole blood using the PAXgene blood miRNA kit on an automated QIAcube. Deep TCRalpha and TCRbeta repertoire profiling with unique molecular barcoding was performed on peripheral blood of monozygotic twin pairs concordant or discordant for inflammatory bowel disease. Smoking habits were recorded for all twin pairs, and each individual was classified as a current, former or never smoker. Library creation used 5' RACE. For each TCR library, about 4,000 ng of total RNA was used. For each sample, cDNA synthesis with SMARTScribe reverse transcriptase was split into eight separate reactions. Unique molecular identifiers containing a 6-nucleotide sample barcode were introduced through template switching during cDNA synthesis. TCRalpha and TCRbeta cDNA was amplified in two nested PCRs of around 15 and 9 cycles, and bead purification was carried out after each PCR. Before amplification, the cDNA was treated with uracil DNA-glycosylase and purified using the QIAquick PCR purification kit. In the second PCR, Illumina TruSeq-compatible adapters and sample-specific barcodes were added. Library quality and concentration were checked on TapeStation and Qubit, and libraries were pooled at roughly 5 ng each. Pooled libraries were sequenced on an Illumina HiSeq2500 single-index Rapid Run with 2 x 100 bp reads and custom sequencing primers. In the authors' own workflow: PCR and sequencing errors were corrected by UMI-based consensus assembly using MiGEC version 1.2.6. MiXCR version 2.1.1 was used for V(D)J alignment, clonotype assembly and CDR3 extraction. Gene usage, clonotype sharing and MAIT/NKT TCR abundance were normalised by analysing the top 1000, 10 000 and 20 000 clonotypes per sample. After downsampling to 27 000 UMIs, diversity was calculated as the inverse Simpson index using the vegan R package. Paired Mann-Whitney U tests on discordant twin pairs were used, with Benjamini-Hochberg multiple-testing correction. TCRdb reprocessed the public reads and reports one entry per CDR3 protein sequence, without DNA. V and J calls and clone size were set by TCRdb, not the authors. The sample has 420,000 or so distinct CDR3 sequences on record. 2% to 3% of the sample goes to the ten largest clones.

As concerns this clonotype: Its antigen is unknown.

The source of this sequence is a human donor with ulcerative colitis or Crohn's disease, or a healthy co-twin of an affected twin (not recorded which). The specimen sequenced was blood.

The CDR3 region has the sequence CASSYGGRGGQPQHF. The sequence links TRBV6-2 or TRBV6-3 to TRBJ1-5; the D gene TCRdb calls, TRBD1, cannot be checked with no DNA. Including the terminal cysteine and phenylalanine, the CDR3 comprises 15 residues. The DNA is unrecorded. The germline V gene sets CDR1 to MNHEY and CDR2 to SVGEGT.